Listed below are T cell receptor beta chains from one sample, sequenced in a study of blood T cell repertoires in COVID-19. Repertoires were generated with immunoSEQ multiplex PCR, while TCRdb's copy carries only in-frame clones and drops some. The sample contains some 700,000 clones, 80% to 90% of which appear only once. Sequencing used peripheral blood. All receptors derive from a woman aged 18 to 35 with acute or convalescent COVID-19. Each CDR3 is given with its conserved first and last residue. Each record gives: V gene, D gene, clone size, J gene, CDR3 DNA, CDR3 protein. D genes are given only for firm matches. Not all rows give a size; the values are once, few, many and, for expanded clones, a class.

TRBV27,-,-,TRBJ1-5,TGTGCCAGCAGTTTAGCGGGGGTTAGCAATCAGCCCCAGCATTTT,CASSLAGVSNQPQHF
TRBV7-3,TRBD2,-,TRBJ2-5,TGTGCCAGCAGCTTCCTAGCGGGGGGGCTGGCGGAGACCCAGTACTTC,CASSFLAGGLAETQYF
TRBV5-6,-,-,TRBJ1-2,TGTGCCAGCAGAACTTCGACAGGATTCGGCTATGGCTACACCTTC,CASRTSTGFGYGYTF
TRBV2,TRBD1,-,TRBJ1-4,TGTGCCAGCAGTGTAGACAGGGGCCGTGAAAAACTGTTTTTT,CASSVDRGREKLFF
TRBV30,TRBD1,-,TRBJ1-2,TGTGCCTGGAGTCCGGTCCCCGGGACAGGCCGCCCTAACTATGGCTACACCTTC,CAWSPVPGTGRPNYGYTF
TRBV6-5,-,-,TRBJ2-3,TGTGCCAGCAGTTATGGTGGGGGGGCATCAGATACGCAGTATTTT,CASSYGGGASDTQYF
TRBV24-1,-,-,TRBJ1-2,TGTGCCACCAGTGATCCTATCTTTAACTATGGCTACACCTTC,CATSDPIFNYGYTF
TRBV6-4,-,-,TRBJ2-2,TGTGCCAGCAGTTTCGACAGCACCGGGGAGCTGTTTTTT,CASSFDSTGELFF
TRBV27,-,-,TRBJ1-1,TGTGCCAGCAGTCCCGGGGGGGCCATGAACACTGAAGCTTTCTTT,CASSPGGAMNTEAFF
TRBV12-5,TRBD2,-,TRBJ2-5,TGTGCTAGTGGTTTGAGTCTAGCGGGGCGAGAGACCCAGTACTTC,CASGLSLAGRETQYF
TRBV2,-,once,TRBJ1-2,TGTGCCAGCAGTAGGGAGGAAAACTATGGCTACACCTTC,CASSREENYGYTF
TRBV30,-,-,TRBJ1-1,TGTGCCTGGAACAGGGTCACTGAAGCTTTCTTT,CAWNRVTEAFF
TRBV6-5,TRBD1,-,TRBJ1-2,TGTGCCAGCGAGCCGGGACAGGGTTATGGCTACACCTTC,CASEPGQGYGYTF
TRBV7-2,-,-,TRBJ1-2,TGTGCCAGCAGCTTACGAGCGATAGAGGGCTTTAGAGGTGGCTACACCTTC,CASSLRAIEGFRGGYTF
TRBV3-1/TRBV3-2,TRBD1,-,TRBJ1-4,TGTGCCAGCAGACTGGGACAGGCCAATGAAAAACTGTTTTTT,CASRLGQANEKLFF
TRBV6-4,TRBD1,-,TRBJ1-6,TGTGCCAGCACGCAGGACAGGGGTGGAAATTCACCCCTCCACTTT,CASTQDRGGNSPLHF
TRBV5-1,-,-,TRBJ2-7,TGCGCCAGCAGCTTGGCCGGGGTTAGCAGCGAGCAGTACTTC,CASSLAGVSSEQYF
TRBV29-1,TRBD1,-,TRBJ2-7,TGCAGCGGAGCTGCGGACAGGGCCGGCGAGCAGTACTTC,CSGAADRAGEQYF
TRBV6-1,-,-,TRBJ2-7,TGTGCCAGCAGTGAAGGGGGCAGCCGGTGGGCTGGCGAGCAGTACTTC,CASSEGGSRWAGEQYF
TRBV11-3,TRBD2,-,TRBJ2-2,TGTGCCAGCAGCTTAACTAGCGGGGGAACGAACACCGGGGAGCTGTTTTTT,CASSLTSGGTNTGELFF
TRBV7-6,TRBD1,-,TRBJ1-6,TGTGCCAGCAGCTTATCGGCCGGACAGGCCTATAATTCACCCCTCCACTTT,CASSLSAGQAYNSPLHF
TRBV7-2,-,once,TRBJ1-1,TGTGCCAGCAGCTGGGGTTTGCGGGGCACTGAAGCTTTCTTT,CASSWGLRGTEAFF
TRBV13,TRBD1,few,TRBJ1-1,TGTGCCAGCAGCCCCAACAGGGGGATGAAGGAAACTGAAGCTTTCTTT,CASSPNRGMKETEAFF
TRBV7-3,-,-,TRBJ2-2,TGTGCCAGCAGCTTAGATACTGGCACCGGGGAGCTGTTTTTT,CASSLDTGTGELFF
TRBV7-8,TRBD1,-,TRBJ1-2,TGTGCCAGCAGCTCGACAGGGATGGGCTATGGCTACACCTTC,CASSSTGMGYGYTF
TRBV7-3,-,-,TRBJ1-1,TGTGCCAGCAAAAGACAGTGGAACACTGAAGCTTTCTTT,CASKRQWNTEAFF
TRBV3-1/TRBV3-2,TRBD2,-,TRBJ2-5,TGTGCCATCTCACTAGCGGGGGGCCGATCCAGGGAGACCCAGTACTTC,CAISLAGGRSRETQYF
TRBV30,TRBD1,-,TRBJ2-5,TGTGCCTGGAGTACCGGGACAGGGTTTGTGGAGACCCAGTACTTC,CAWSTGTGFVETQYF
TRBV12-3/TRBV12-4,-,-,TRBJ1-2,TGTGCCAGCAGTAAGAACAGGTACTCTGGCTACACCTTC,CASSKNRYSGYTF
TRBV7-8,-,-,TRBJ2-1,TGTGCCAGCAGGGGACGGGGGACCCCAAACAGTGAGCAGTTCTTC,CASRGRGTPNSEQFF
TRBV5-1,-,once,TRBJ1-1,TGCGCCAGCAGCTTGGCCGATGTTAGGAACACTGAAGCTTTCTTT,CASSLADVRNTEAFF
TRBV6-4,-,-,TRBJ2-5,TGTGCCAGCAGTGACTTTCCAGGGTCAGAGACCCAGTACTTC,CASSDFPGSETQYF
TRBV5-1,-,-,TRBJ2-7,TGCGCCAGCAGCCCAAGGGGGATCTACGAGCAGTACTTC,CASSPRGIYEQYF
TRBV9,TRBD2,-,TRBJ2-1,TGTGCCAGCAGCACAGGGACTAGCGGGGTTAATGAGCAGTTCTTC,CASSTGTSGVNEQFF
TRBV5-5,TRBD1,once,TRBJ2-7,TGTGCCAGCAGCTCCACCGGGACAGGTACCTACGAGCAGTACTTC,CASSSTGTGTYEQYF
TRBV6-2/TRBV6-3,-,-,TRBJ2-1,TGTGCCAGCAGTCACAGGGCCCTCTACAATGAGCAGTTCTTC,CASSHRALYNEQFF
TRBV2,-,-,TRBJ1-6,TGTGCCAGCAGTGAATGGGGGGGAGATAATTCACCCCTCCACTTT,CASSEWGGDNSPLHF
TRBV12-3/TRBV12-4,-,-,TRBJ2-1,TGTGCCAGCAGTCCCGGCGGCCGCGTTCCGTTCTTC,CASSPGGRVPFF
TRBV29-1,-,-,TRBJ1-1,TGCAGCGTTAGCAACCCGAACACTGAAGCTTTCTTT,CSVSNPNTEAFF
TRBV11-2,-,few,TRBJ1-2,TGTGCCAGCAGCTCCACAAACGGGGGGAGTGGCTACACCTTC,CASSSTNGGSGYTF
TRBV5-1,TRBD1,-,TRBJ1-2,TGCGCCAGCAGATCCGGGACAGGGAATTATGGCTACACCTTC,CASRSGTGNYGYTF
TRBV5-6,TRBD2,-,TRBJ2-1,TGTGCCAGCAGCTTGGTTAGCGGGGGGGCCGATGAGCAGTTCTTC,CASSLVSGGADEQFF